Each of the 24 T cell receptor beta chains below was sequenced from the same sample in a study of shared clonotypes between healthy human individuals. Libraries were prepared by immunoSEQ multiplex PCR; TCRdb keeps only in-frame clonotypes and omits some of them. Among fewer than 850,000 clones listed, around 90% were seen once. Sequencing input: memory CD8+ T cells from PBMCs. Subset of the sample: CD45RO+ cells pooled with CCR7-negative TemRA cells. The source is a man in his late teens or twenties in good health. Some clones in this sample may be carry-over from other donors' samples.

This chain joins TRBV7-9 and TRBJ2-5; the D is unclear. The CDR3 consists of 14 residues. Germline lookup yields CDR1 SEHNR and CDR2 FQNEAQ (reference sequence). The V and J ends lost 6 bases and 0 bases respectively, with 11 bases between them. The CDR3 sequence is CASRSVGYQETQYF. DNA of the CDR3: TGTGCCAGCAGATCAGTCGGATACCAAGAGACCCAGTACTTC.

The chain uses TRBV5-6 and TRBJ2-7, with unresolved D. CDR1 is SGHDT and CDR2 is YYEEEE in the germline V gene. V lost 4 bases to trimming and J lost 3 bases, with 11 bases between them. This CDR3 is built from 13 residues. CDR3 in amino acids: CASSQIGSYEQYF. As DNA, the CDR3 is TGTGCCAGCAGCCAAATAGGCAGCTACGAGCAGTACTTC. The whole variable domain, filled in from reference TRBV5-6 and TRBJ2-7, reads DAGVTQSPTHLIKTRGQQVTLRCSPKSGHDTVSWYQQALGQGPQFIFQYYEEEERQRGNFPDRFSGHQFPNYSSELNVNALLLGDSALYLCASSQIGSYEQYFGPGTRLTVT.

This clone occurred once. This chain connects TRBV9 to TRBJ1-4, with TRBD1 as a possible D gene (6 bases). Germline V gene sequence: CDR1 SGDLS, CDR2 YYNGEE. V was clipped by 4 bases and J by 0 bases, with 22 bases between them. The CDR3 is 19 amino acids. CDR3 DNA: TGTGCCAGCAGCCACAACCGGGACACCACTTTTGCAACTAATGAAAAACTGTTTTTT. Translation gives CASSHNRDTTFATNEKLFF.

This chain joins TRBV28 and TRBJ2-5; 9 bases are shared with TRBD2. This CDR3 is 15 amino acids long. The V gene's germline CDR1 is MDHEN and CDR2 SYDVKM. J lost 3 bases, V lost 6 bases, and 8 bases had no gene match. The CDR3 DNA reads TGTGCCAGCAGCTCCATAGCGGGAGTGGAAGAGACCCAGTACTTC. Protein sequence: CASSSIAGVEETQYF. The entire variable domain, with the rest obtained from reference TRBV28 and TRBJ2-5, is as follows: DVKVTQSSRYLVKRTGEKVFLECVQDMDHENMFWYRQDPGLGLRLIYFSYDVKMKEKGDIPEGYSVSREKKERFSLILESASTNQTSMYLCASSSIAGVEETQYFGPGTRLLVL.

V gene TRBV7-9 combines with J gene TRBJ2-7; D may correspond to TRBD1 or TRBD2 (5 bases each). The CDR3 covers 11 residues. V was trimmed by 10 bases and J by 6 bases, leaving 13 bases between them. Germline V gene sequence: CDR1 SEHNR, CDR2 FQNEAQ (reference sequence). CDR3 loop: CAIHSGREQYF. CDR3 bases: TGTGCCATACATTCGGGGCGCGAGCAGTACTTC.

This clone was seen a handful of times. V usage is TRBV5-1 and J usage is TRBJ2-3, with 7 nucleotides matching TRBD2. CDR3 length: 18 amino acids. Trimming took 2 bases from V and 4 from J; bases not matched to a gene: 16. From germline, CDR1 is SGHRS and CDR2 YFSETQ. This chain's CDR3 is CASSFRDVSGISPDTQYF. In nucleotides, the CDR3 is TGCGCCAGCAGCTTTCGAGACGTAAGCGGGATAAGCCCAGATACGCAGTATTTT.

This chain joins TRBV18 and TRBJ2-4; D remains unclear. Looked up from germline, CDR1 is KGHSH and CDR2 is LQKENI. Trimming removed 2 bases at V and 0 bases at J, with 14 bases between. The CDR3 is 17 residues long. The chain's CDR3 is CASSPVLREQAKNIQYF. As DNA, the CDR3 is TGTGCCAGCTCACCAGTTTTAAGGGAACAAGCCAAAAACATTCAGTACTTC.

V is TRBV28 and J is TRBJ1-1, with 7 nucleotides matching TRBD1. The CDR3 totals 15 residues. Germline V gene lookup returns CDR1 MDHEN and CDR2 SYDVKM. V shed 4 bases, J shed 3 bases, and the junction held 8 bases outside the gene matches. The CDR3: CASSSTGVTHTEAFF. The DNA of the CDR3 is TGTGCCAGCAGTTCAACAGGGGTTACACACACTGAAGCTTTCTTT.

The chain has TRBV13 and TRBJ2-2; D is uncertain. V dropped 5 bases and J dropped 5 bases, with 9 bases sitting between them. The CDR3 sequence is 13 residues long. Germline V lookup: CDR1 PRHDT, CDR2 FYEKMQ (reference sequence). DNA for the CDR3: TGTGCCAGCAGCCCCCGTGGTACCGGGGAGCTGTTTTTT. This codes for CASSPRGTGELFF.

Only one count was recorded for this clone. The CDR3 here is CASSLANEQFF. CDR3 nucleotide sequence: TGTGCCAGCAGTCTTGCGAATGAGCAGTTCTTC. The chain recombines TRBV25-1 with TRBJ2-1; D unresolved. The V gene's germline CDR1 is MGHDK and CDR2 SYGVNS. Trimming left V 5 bases short and J 7 bases short, with 6 bases between. The CDR3 loop spans 11 amino acids.

Comments on this clone: A far larger clone differs by one base, so this is likely a read error. Other DNA sequences within the sample encode an identical CDR3. V is TRBV7-6 and J is TRBJ2-2, with D hard to call. Germline V CDR1 and CDR2: SGHVS, FNYEAQ. The V end was cut by 1 base, the J end by 5 bases, with 11 bases between. CDR3 length equals 15 residues. The CDR3 coding sequence is TGTGCCAGCAGCTTAGGGCCCAGTGTTACCGGGGAGCTGTTTTTT. This translates into CASSLGPSVTGELFF.

The rearrangement links TRBV7-9 to TRBJ1-4, with TRBD1 matching over 10 bases. V was pared by 6 bases and J by 11 bases, with 12 bases of the junction left unmatched. Germline loops: CDR1 SEHNR, CDR2 FQNEAQ (reference sequence). The CDR3 consists of 15 residues. The CDR3 DNA is TGTGCCAGCAGTCCTTACACCGGGACAGGGGACAAACTGTTTTTT. Translated, it gives CASSPYTGTGDKLFF.

This chain joins TRBV19 and TRBJ2-1; TRBD2 aligns across 10 bases. Germline CDR1 reads LNHDA; CDR2 reads SQIVND (reference sequence). This CDR3 is 13 amino acids long. Trimming removed 6 bases from V and 7 bases from J; junction bases left unmatched: 3. The CDR3 nucleotides read TGTGCCAGTAGAGCTAGCGGGAGTAATGAGCAGTTCTTC. It translates to CASRASGSNEQFF.

V and J are TRBV12-5 and TRBJ2-2, with 9 bases aligning to TRBD2. Trimming took 2 bases from V and 6 from J; bases not matched to a gene: 7. The CDR3 consists of 16 residues. The germline V gene encodes CDR1 LGHNT and CDR2 FRNRAP. CDR3 residues: CASGLTSGFGAGELFF. In nucleotides, the CDR3 is TGTGCTAGTGGTTTGACTAGCGGGTTTGGGGCCGGGGAGCTGTTTTTT.

This clone was found a few times. V gene TRBV9 combines with J gene TRBJ2-7, with D perhaps TRBD1 (6 bases). V was trimmed by 3 bases and J by 0 bases, leaving 10 bases between them. The CDR3 sequence is 14 residues long. Germline values: CDR1 SGDLS, CDR2 YYNGEE. Written as DNA, the CDR3 is TGTGCCAGCAGCGACCGGGACAACTCCTACGAGCAGTACTTC. Translation: CASSDRDNSYEQYF.

Remarks on this clone: The same CDR3 arises from other DNA sequences in this sample as well. The chain combines TRBV7-9 with TRBJ2-3; 7 bases fit TRBD2. The germline V gene encodes CDR1 SEHNR and CDR2 FQNEAQ (reference sequence). The CDR3 covers 15 residues. J gave up 0 bases and V 5 bases, and 5 bases lay outside the gene matches. CDR3 DNA sequence: TGTGCCAGCAGCCCAAGCGGGATTAGCACAGATACGCAGTATTTT. Translation: CASSPSGISTDTQYF.

The V call is TRBV9, the J call TRBJ1-2, with 11 bases identical to TRBD1. The germline CDR1 and CDR2 sequences are SGDLS and YYNGEE. The CDR3 length is 14 residues. J was trimmed by 8 bases and V by 4 bases; bases with no gene match: 7. The CDR3 region has the DNA TGTGCCAGCAGCCGGAGGACAGGGGGCGTAGGCTACACCTTC. Protein product: CASSRRTGGVGYTF.

The chain carries TRBV19 and TRBJ1-1; 9 nucleotides align to TRBD1. V was clipped by 9 bases and J by 3 bases; unmatched bases: 20. Germline V lookup: CDR1 LNHDA, CDR2 SQIVND (reference sequence). The CDR3 covers 18 residues. The DNA for the CDR3 is TGTGCCAGCTCCCCCGAGGTCGGACAGGGGCTAAGTGACACTGAAGCTTTCTTT. It translates to CASSPEVGQGLSDTEAFF.

The V call is TRBV5-6, the J call TRBJ2-6; TRBD1 matches 7 bases. The CDR3 is made up of 18 amino acids. Trimming took 0 bases from V and 0 from J; bases not matched to a gene: 6. Germline assignment: CDR1 SGHDT and CDR2 YYEEEE. CDR3 coding DNA: TGTGCCAGCAGCTTGGAGGGGACAGTCACCTCTGGGGCCAACGTCCTGACTTTC. As protein: CASSLEGTVTSGANVLTF.

On this clone itself: Other DNA sequences in this specimen translate into the identical CDR3. This chain connects TRBV27 to TRBJ1-2, with D possibly being TRBD1 (5 bases). Germline CDR1 is MNHEY and CDR2 is SMNVEV (reference sequence). The length of the CDR3 is 15 residues. Trimming removed 6 bases from V and 0 bases from J, with 14 bases in between. The CDR3: CASSNIYRSNYGYTF. The CDR3 nucleotides read TGTGCCAGCAGCAACATATACAGGTCTAACTATGGCTACACCTTC.

The chain is built from TRBV28 and TRBJ1-5; 7 nucleotides match TRBD1. Germline lookup yields CDR1 MDHEN and CDR2 SYDVKM. This CDR3 is built from 15 residues. The V gene end was trimmed by 2 bases and the J gene end by 6 bases; junction bases not matched to a gene: 7. The CDR3 DNA reads TGTGCCAGCAGTTTAAGCCCAGGGGGGCGTCAGCCCCAGCATTTT. It codes for CASSLSPGGRQPQHF. Looking up the rest from reference TRBV28 and TRBJ1-5 gives the full variable domain: DVKVTQSSRYLVKRTGEKVFLECVQDMDHENMFWYRQDPGLGLRLIYFSYDVKMKEKGDIPEGYSVSREKKERFSLILESASTNQTSMYLCASSLSPGGRQPQHFGDGTRLSIL.

The chain uses TRBV30 and TRBJ2-7; 9 nucleotides line up with TRBD1. The germline V gene encodes CDR1 GTSNPN and CDR2 SVGIG (reference sequence). Losses at the gene ends were 1 base for V and 0 bases for J; bases not matched to a gene: 19. This CDR3 contains 20 residues. CDR3 protein: CAWSAPLGIQGAKVSYEQYF. The CDR3 DNA reads as TGTGCCTGGAGTGCACCGCTCGGGATACAGGGGGCGAAGGTCTCCTACGAGCAGTACTTC.

This chain links TRBV7-9 with TRBJ2-5, with 8 bases that match TRBD1. The CDR3 contains 15 residues. From germline, CDR1 is SEHNR and CDR2 FQNEAQ (reference sequence). Losses at the gene ends were 2 bases for V and 5 bases for J; bases not matched to a gene: 7. The CDR3 region is CASSLRQGAHETQYF. The CDR3 DNA follows: TGTGCCAGCAGCTTAAGGCAGGGGGCCCATGAGACCCAGTACTTC. The full variable domain, its missing parts supplied by reference TRBV7-9 and TRBJ2-5, is DTGVSQNPRHKITKRGQNVTFRCDPISEHNRLYWYRQTLGQGPEFLTYFQNEAQLEKSRLLSDRFSAERPKGSFSTLEIQRTEQGDSAMYLCASSLRQGAHETQYFGPGTRLLVL.

The rearrangement links TRBV7-9 to TRBJ2-1; TRBD2 aligns across 14 bases. Per the germline V gene, CDR1 is SEHNR and CDR2 is FQNEAQ (reference sequence). The CDR3 is 16 amino acids. J was trimmed by 6 bases and V by 4 bases; bases with no gene match: 5. CDR3 coding DNA: TGTGCCAGCAGCTCTTTGACTAGCGGGAGGGCCAATGAGCAGTTCTTC. Translation gives CASSSLTSGRANEQFF.